These 12 T cell receptor beta chains came from one sample sequenced in a study of molecular identifiers for immune sequencing clone quantification. TCRdb itself ran the PCR reads through MiXCR, one entry per CDR3 protein. The data show about 510,000 distinct CDR3 sequences, around 23% seen once. The material sequenced was naive CD8+ T cells from blood, with Jurkat cell RNA spiked in. Subset specified: FACS-sorted CD8+CD4-CCR7+CD45RA+ naive T cells. Every receptor here comes from a human donor in good health. Some libraries in this study had Jurkat cell RNA spiked in.

A few counts support this clonotype. This chain joins TRBV6-6 and TRBJ2-3, with TRBD1 as a possible D gene (6 bases). V dropped 6 bases and J dropped 2 bases, with 15 bases sitting between them. Per the germline V gene, CDR1 is MNHNY and CDR2 is SVGAGI (reference sequence). The CDR3 contains 15 residues. The CDR3 loop is CASREWDTYTDTQYF. DNA of the CDR3: TGTGCCAGCAGGGAGTGGGACACTTACACAGATACGCAGTATTTT.

The sample holds a few counts of this clonotype. The J gene is TRBJ2-7, the V gene TRBV7-6, with D perhaps TRBD1 (6 bases). The germline V and J ends were trimmed by 8 bases and 0 bases, with 11 bases remaining between them. The CDR3 contains 13 residues. Germline assignment: CDR1 SGHVS and CDR2 FNYEAQ. The CDR3 nucleotides are TGTGCCAGCGGGGGCTTGAGCTCCTACGAGCAGTACTTC. Translating gives CASGGLSSYEQYF.

This clonotype was counted between two and nine times. The chain links TRBV15 to TRBJ2-1, with 9 positions matching TRBD1. V was clipped by 1 base and J by 4 bases; unmatched bases: 5. Looked up from germline, CDR1 is LNHNV and CDR2 is YYDKDF (reference sequence). The CDR3 is 16 amino acids. CDR3 sequence (DNA): TGTGCCACCAGCAGAGGGACAGGGGAAGGGTACAATGAGCAGTTCTTC. Protein product: CATSRGTGEGYNEQFF.

This chain uses TRBV27 with TRBJ2-1; perhaps D is TRBD1 or TRBD2 (5 bases each). The germline V and J ends were trimmed by 5 bases and 2 bases, with 19 bases remaining between them. The CDR3 loop spans 17 amino acids. Germline CDR1 reads MNHEY; CDR2 reads SMNVEV (reference sequence). The CDR3 coding sequence is TGTGCCAGCAGTCCAGCCGGGACCTATTCGCCCTACAATGAGCAGTTCTTC. Encoded protein: CASSPAGTYSPYNEQFF.

The V gene is TRBV12-3 or TRBV12-4, the J gene TRBJ1-5; D gene ambiguous. V lost 6 bases and J lost 3, with 12 bases in between. The CDR3 totals 14 residues. This chain's CDR3 is CASSLWVDNQPQHF. The CDR3 DNA reads TGTGCCAGCAGCCTGTGGGTTGACAATCAGCCCCAGCATTTT.

This sequence joins TRBV7-6 and TRBJ2-5; no clear D gene. This CDR3 spans 14 amino acids. V gave up 1 base and J gave up 5 bases, with 11 bases separating them. Germline CDR1 and CDR2: SGHVS and FNYEAQ. The CDR3 protein is CASSLVRQAETQYF. In nucleotides, the CDR3 is TGTGCCAGCAGCTTAGTTAGGCAGGCGGAGACCCAGTACTTC. Together with reference TRBV7-6 and TRBJ2-5, the CDR3 gives the full variable domain: GAGVSQSPRYKVTKRGQDVALRCDPISGHVSLYWYRQALGQGPEFLTYFNYEAQQDKSGLPNDRFSAERPEGSISTLTIQRTEQRDSAMYRCASSLVRQAETQYFGPGTRLLVL.

This clonotype was recorded a few times. The CDR3 DNA reads as TGCAGCGTTGAAAAAGAGGGTGCGGGCGCAGATACGCAGTATTTT. It codes for CSVEKEGAGADTQYF. This rearrangement joins TRBV29-1 to TRBJ2-3, with a tentative D call TRBD2 (5 bases). The V end was cut by 2 bases, the J end by 4 bases, with 16 bases between. The CDR3 has 15 amino acids. CDR1 SQVTM and CDR2 ANQGSEA come from the germline V gene.

This clonotype appeared a few times. This chain uses TRBV7-8 with TRBJ2-3; 9 positions match TRBD2. CDR1 SGHVS and CDR2 FQNEAQ come from the germline V gene. V lost 5 bases, J lost 1 base, and 10 bases stayed unmatched. The CDR3 length is 17 residues. The CDR3: CASSISGGPKGTDTQYF. DNA for the CDR3: TGTGCCAGCAGCATAAGCGGGGGGCCTAAGGGCACAGATACGCAGTATTTT.

This clonotype was seen once. This sequence may be a read error, since a much larger clone differs from it by one base. Here the CDR3 omits its conserved ending phenylalanine or tryptophan, so a read error is the likely source. The chain is built from TRBV13 and TRBJ2-3, with TRBD2 matching 10 bases. V shed 1 base, J shed 2 bases, and the junction held 3 bases outside the gene matches. The CDR3 spans 16 residues. Looked up from germline, CDR1 is PRHDT and CDR2 is FYEKMQ (reference sequence). The CDR3 coding sequence is TGTGCCAGCAGCTTAGTTCTAGCGGGGGTCACAGATACGCAGTATATT. It is translated as CASSLVLAGVTDTQYI.

Only a few counts were recorded for this clonotype. This rearrangement joins TRBV12-3 or TRBV12-4 to TRBJ2-7, with 9 bases matching TRBD1. The CDR3 is made up of 16 amino acids. V shed 2 bases, J shed 0 bases, and the junction held 5 bases outside the gene matches. CDR3 protein: CASSLSGDRASYEQYF. CDR3 DNA sequence: TGTGCCAGCAGTTTAAGTGGGGACAGGGCCTCCTACGAGCAGTACTTC.

This clonotype was detected only a few times. The chain couples TRBV6-5 to TRBJ2-1; the D gene is possibly TRBD1 (6 bases). This CDR3 has 13 residues. CDR1 is MNHEY and CDR2 is SVGAGI in the germline V gene. Trimming left V 5 bases short and J 5 bases short, with 10 bases between. The CDR3 region has the DNA TGTGCCAGCAGTAGGACAGAACACAATGAGCAGTTCTTC. Translated, it gives CASSRTEHNEQFF.

This clonotype was seen more than once but under ten times. The DNA for the CDR3 is TGTGCCAGCAGCTGGGAGGGGGCCTATGGCTACACCTTC. It encodes CASSWEGAYGYTF. This chain uses TRBV7-9 with TRBJ1-2, with TRBD1 matching 7 bases. Germline V CDR1 and CDR2: SEHNR, FQNEAQ (reference sequence). The V and J ends lost 4 bases and 4 bases, in that order; junction bases with no gene match: 3. The CDR3 runs 13 residues.